The 28 T cell receptor beta chains below were found in one sample sequenced in a study of spatial heterogeneity in lung cancer. Time point defined: sample taken at primary tumor resection. Whole RNA, which was extracted from tumor, nontumor lung tissue or frozen PBMC, was sequenced without any cell sorting. TCRdb reanalysed the 5' RACE reads using MiXCR and keeps one entry per CDR3 protein. Of nearly 50,000 distinct CDR3 sequences detected, 6.5% to 8% appear once; the ten largest clones hold around an eighth. The source was PBMCs, collected at surgery. The source is a female donor with early-stage non-small cell lung cancer.

This clonotype was seen a handful of times. The chain uses TRBV7-9 and TRBJ1-5, with 7 bases identical to TRBD1. Per the germline V gene, CDR1 is SEHNR and CDR2 is FQNEAQ (reference sequence). Trimming removed 5 bases from V and 3 bases from J; junction bases left unmatched: 10. There are 16 residues in the CDR3. The CDR3 nucleotides read TGTGCCAGCAGCCAGGGACAGATGGGATACAATCAGCCCCAGCATTTT. Its protein is CASSQGQMGYNQPQHF.

The chain combines TRBV19 with TRBJ1-5, with 11 bases aligning to TRBD1. The junction had 7 bases not matched to a gene; V was cut back by 6 bases and J by 6 bases. Germline values: CDR1 LNHDA, CDR2 SQIVND (reference sequence). The CDR3 totals 15 residues. CDR3 nucleotides: TGTGCCAGTAGCGAGGACAGGGGGCCCACTCAGCCCCAGCATTTT. It specifies CASSEDRGPTQPQHF.

This clonotype was observed at least ten times. The rearrangement joins TRBV7-2 to TRBJ2-1, with D maybe TRBD2 (6 bases). Deletions cut 4 bases from V and 3 bases from J, with 7 bases between. Germline CDR1 and CDR2: SGHTA and FQGNSA. The CDR3 is 13 residues long. The DNA for the CDR3 is TGTGCCAGCAGCTCTAGCGTCTACAATGAGCAGTTCTTC. As protein: CASSSSVYNEQFF.

This clonotype showed up just a few times. This chain joins TRBV12-3 or TRBV12-4 and TRBJ2-3, with 9 bases lining up with TRBD2. The CDR3 is 19 residues long. V dropped 6 bases and J dropped 3; count of bases not matched to a gene: 19. The CDR3 sequence: CASRKGLAMPALFTDTQYF. The CDR3 DNA follows: TGTGCCAGCAGGAAGGGACTAGCTATGCCCGCCCTATTTACAGATACGCAGTATTTT.

This CDR3 is CASSFLGQGAGNTIYF. In nucleotides, the CDR3 is TGTGCCAGCAGCTTCCTTGGACAGGGGGCTGGAAACACCATATATTTT. The chain has TRBV7-9 and TRBJ1-3; 10 bases map to TRBD1. Trimming took 3 bases from V and 2 from J; bases not matched to a gene: 4. The germline gives CDR1 SEHNR, CDR2 FQNEAQ (reference sequence). The CDR3 covers 16 residues.

This clonotype was seen ten or more times. The J gene is TRBJ1-5, the V gene TRBV18, with unresolved D. The germline CDR1 and CDR2 sequences are KGHSH and LQKENI. Trimming took off 3 bases at V and 7 bases at J, with 13 bases between the two ends. The CDR3 covers 14 residues. The DNA of the CDR3 is TGTGCCAGCTCACCTACGTCGCCAGGCCAGCCCCAGCATTTT. It specifies CASSPTSPGQPQHF.

V is TRBV6-1 and J is TRBJ2-1; 16 bases agree with TRBD2. Germline V lookup: CDR1 MNHNS, CDR2 SASEGT. J lost 4 bases, V lost 9 bases, and 3 bases had no gene match. This CDR3 has 15 residues. Written as DNA, the CDR3 is TGTGCCAGGGGGGGACTAGCGGGGGGGTACAATGAGCAGTTCTTC. Translating it yields CARGGLAGGYNEQFF.

This clonotype was detected a few times. This chain links TRBV7-9 with TRBJ1-1, with D possibly TRBD1 on 6 matching bases. V was trimmed by 0 bases and J by 5 bases, leaving 13 bases between them. Germline CDR1 and CDR2: SEHNR and FQNEAQ (reference sequence). CDR3 length: 15 amino acids. This CDR3 reads CASSLAGTSGTEAFF. The CDR3 region has the DNA TGTGCCAGCAGCTTAGCGGGGACATCGGGGACTGAAGCTTTCTTT. The variable domain in full, completed from reference TRBV7-9 and TRBJ1-1, reads DTGVSQNPRHKITKRGQNVTFRCDPISEHNRLYWYRQTLGQGPEFLTYFQNEAQLEKSRLLSDRFSAERPKGSFSTLEIQRTEQGDSAMYLCASSLAGTSGTEAFFGQGTRLTVV.

This clonotype was counted at least ten times. The V and J genes are TRBV19 and TRBJ2-1; 11 bases fit TRBD2. V trimming: 0 bases; J trimming: 4 bases; junction bases outside the gene matches: 11. The V gene's germline CDR1 is LNHDA and CDR2 SQIVND (reference sequence). The CDR3 is 19 residues long. The CDR3: CASSIDNRLAGRDYNEQFF. CDR3 in DNA: TGTGCCAGTAGTATAGATAACCGACTAGCGGGGAGGGATTACAATGAGCAGTTCTTC.

This chain joins TRBV20-1 and TRBJ1-3; D not certain. The ends were cut back, 4 bases at V and 0 bases at J, with 7 bases in the middle. This CDR3 is built from 13 residues. The V gene's germline CDR1 is DFQATT and CDR2 SNEGSKA (reference sequence). In DNA form, the CDR3 reads TGCAGTGCTACACACGACTCTGGAAACACCATATATTTT. Amino acid sequence: CSATHDSGNTIYF.

CDR3 residues: CASGRQGADNEQFF. DNA for the CDR3: TGTGCCAGCGGGAGACAGGGGGCCGACAATGAGCAGTTCTTC. This chain joins TRBV27 and TRBJ2-1; 10 bases map to TRBD1. J gave up 5 bases and V 8 bases, and 6 bases lay outside the gene matches. The CDR3 loop spans 14 amino acids. Germline CDR1 is MNHEY and CDR2 is SMNVEV (reference sequence).

In this sample, this clonotype turned up many times. V is TRBV6-5 and J is TRBJ2-1; 8 bases are a match to TRBD1. V was clipped by 2 bases and J by 4 bases; unmatched bases: 4. There are 15 residues in the CDR3. CDR1 and CDR2 from the germline V gene are MNHEY and SVGAGI. CDR3 loop: CASSYGRGRYNEQFF. DNA of the CDR3: TGTGCCAGCAGTTACGGCAGGGGGCGTTACAATGAGCAGTTCTTC.

This clonotype is labeled as medium-sized. J is TRBJ2-7 and V is TRBV6-2 or TRBV6-3; the D is unclear. Trimming shortened V by 6 bases and J by 0 bases, and 15 bases separated the two germline ends. The CDR3 is 15 residues long. Germline lookup yields CDR1 MNHEY and CDR2 SVGEGT. The CDR3 DNA reads TGTGCCAGCAGCTCCTTCCTCGGAGCCTCCTACGAGCAGTACTTC. It is translated as CASSSFLGASYEQYF.

This clonotype was picked up a small number of times. The V and J genes are TRBV4-3 and TRBJ1-2, with D maybe TRBD1 (5 bases). From germline, CDR1 is LGHNA and CDR2 YSLEER. CDR3 length: 14 residues. Deletions cut 0 bases from V and 8 bases from J, with 13 bases between. CDR3: CASSQEPGARGYTF. In DNA, the CDR3 is TGCGCCAGCAGCCAAGAGCCCGGGGCTCGAGGCTACACCTTC.

In this sample, this clonotype turned up a few times. The gene calls are TRBV7-2 and TRBJ2-5; 7 nucleotides line up with TRBD2. This CDR3 region has 15 residues. The V and J ends lost 4 bases and 2 bases, in that order; junction bases with no gene match: 7. Germline CDR1 reads SGHTA; CDR2 reads FQGNSA. This CDR3 is CASSSLARTQETQYF. DNA of the CDR3: TGTGCCAGCAGCTCACTAGCGCGGACGCAAGAGACCCAGTACTTC.

The chain is built from TRBV5-6 and TRBJ2-3; 13 bases agree with TRBD2. Per germline, CDR1 SGHDT and CDR2 YYEEEE. This CDR3 spans 16 amino acids. Germline trimming cut 3 bases from V and 6 bases from J; bases unmatched to any gene: 7. The CDR3 DNA reads as TGTGCCAGCAGCTGGGCTACTAGCGGGGGGGCGGATACGCAGTATTTT. Translation: CASSWATSGGADTQYF.

This clonotype was seen repeatedly, ten times or more. The chain is built from TRBV5-4 and TRBJ2-3; tentatively, D is TRBD1 or TRBD2 (5 bases each). Germline loops: CDR1 SGHNT, CDR2 YYREEE (reference sequence). CDR3 length: 15 amino acids. Trimming removed 4 bases from V and 5 bases from J, with 17 bases in between. This CDR3 is CASSLNSGAGDTQYF. CDR3 nucleotide sequence: TGTGCCAGCAGCCTAAACTCCGGGGCTGGAGATACGCAGTATTTT.

A remark on this clonotype: A much larger clonotype is one base distant, so this may be a read error. The chain links TRBV20-1 to TRBJ2-7; D unclear. CDR3 length: 13 residues. Germline values: CDR1 DFQATT, CDR2 SNEGSKA (reference sequence). The CDR3 region has the DNA TGCAGCATGCCGTCCCAATTCTCCAACGAGCAGTACTTC. It encodes CSMPSQFSNEQYF.

This chain uses TRBV30 with TRBJ2-7; possible D gene TRBD1, 5 bases. V lost 1 base and J lost 3, with 7 bases in between. The CDR3 contains 12 residues. Germline lookup yields CDR1 GTSNPN and CDR2 SVGIG (reference sequence). The CDR3 DNA reads as TGTGCCTGGAGTGCCCAGGGCTACGAGCAGTACTTC. Its protein product is CAWSAQGYEQYF.

This clonotype appeared a few times. The rearrangement uses TRBV18 and TRBJ2-7, with TRBD1 matching 8 bases. CDR1 is KGHSH and CDR2 is LQKENI in the germline V gene. The CDR3 is 15 residues long. V shed 3 bases, J shed 5 bases, and the junction held 9 bases outside the gene matches. CDR3 region: CASSPGTGASHEQYF. The DNA for the CDR3 is TGTGCCAGCTCACCTGGGACAGGCGCTTCCCACGAGCAGTACTTC. Using reference TRBV18 and TRBJ2-7 for the parts outside the CDR3, the full variable domain is NAGVMQNPRHLVRRRGQEARLRCSPMKGHSHVYWYRQLPEEGLKFMVYLQKENIIDESGMPKERFSAEFPKEGPSILRIQQVVRGDSAAYFCASSPGTGASHEQYFGPGTRLTVT.

V is TRBV4-2 and J is TRBJ2-1; 11 nucleotides line up with TRBD2. From germline, CDR1 is LGHNA and CDR2 YNFKEQ. The CDR3 contains 16 residues. V lost 4 bases and J lost 5; bases outside the gene matches: 7. CDR3 protein: CASSRAGTSGNNEQFF. For the CDR3, the DNA is TGTGCCAGCAGCCGGGCCGGGACTAGCGGCAACAATGAGCAGTTCTTC.

This clonotype was found a few times. This chain links TRBV5-5 with TRBJ2-5, with 8 bases matching TRBD1. Germline loops: CDR1 SGHKS, CDR2 YYEKEE (reference sequence). CDR3 length: 16 residues. Trimming cost V 3 bases and J 2 bases; bases outside gene matches: 9. CDR3 DNA sequence: TGTGCCAGCAGCTCTATCACCGGGACAGGACAAGAGACCCAGTACTTC. Encoded protein: CASSSITGTGQETQYF.

V gene TRBV7-9 combines with J gene TRBJ1-6; TRBD1 might be the D (6 bases). Trimming cost V 4 bases and J 6 bases, with 16 bases left between them. CDR3 length: 16 amino acids. The germline gives CDR1 SEHNR, CDR2 FQNEAQ (reference sequence). The CDR3 nucleotides are TGTGCCAGCAGCTCGGCTTGGGGCAGGGGTAATTCACCCCTCCACTTT. Residues: CASSSAWGRGNSPLHF. The entire variable domain, with the rest obtained from reference TRBV7-9 and TRBJ1-6, is as follows: DTGVSQNPRHKITKRGQNVTFRCDPISEHNRLYWYRQTLGQGPEFLTYFQNEAQLEKSRLLSDRFSAERPKGSFSTLEIQRTEQGDSAMYLCASSSAWGRGNSPLHFGNGTRLTVT.

The table lists this clonotype with many counts. This chain uses TRBV30 with TRBJ2-5; unclear D gene. CDR3 length: 12 residues. CDR1 and CDR2 from the germline V gene are GTSNPN and SVGIG (reference sequence). V was shortened by 1 base and J by 5 bases, with 8 bases between the two germline ends. This CDR3 is CAWSGAEETQYF. CDR3 nucleotide sequence: TGTGCCTGGAGTGGGGCTGAGGAGACCCAGTACTTC.

The V call is TRBV5-4, the J call TRBJ2-2; 13 bases map to TRBD2. Germline assignment: CDR1 SGHNT and CDR2 YYREEE (reference sequence). The CDR3 has 17 residues. J lost 7 bases, V lost 4 bases, and 10 bases had no gene match. CDR3 DNA sequence: TGTGCCAGCAGCCCCACTAGCGGGGGGGGTAACGGCGGGGAGCTGTTTTTT. Its translation is CASSPTSGGGNGGELFF.

The table lists this clonotype with a few counts. The rearrangement links TRBV5-5 to TRBJ1-1; D not certain. V lost 0 bases to trimming and J lost 0 bases, with 6 bases between them. This CDR3 has 14 amino acids. Germline CDR1 and CDR2: SGHKS and YYEKEE (reference sequence). CDR3 residues: CASSLGQMNTEAFF. In nucleotides, the CDR3 is TGTGCCAGCAGCTTGGGCCAGATGAACACTGAAGCTTTCTTT.

The sample holds a few counts of this clonotype. This rearrangement joins TRBV7-2 to TRBJ1-6; D gene ambiguous. The ends were cut back, 8 bases at V and 3 bases at J, with 14 bases in the middle. The CDR3 loop spans 15 amino acids. From germline, CDR1 is SGHTA and CDR2 FQGNSA. CDR3 nucleotides: TGTGCCAGCGGCCTTTACAGTAACTATAATTCACCCCTCCACTTT. Its translation is CASGLYSNYNSPLHF.

V and J are TRBV6-2 or TRBV6-3 and TRBJ2-5, with D perhaps given as TRBD1 or TRBD2 (5 bases each). The CDR3 runs 17 residues. Looked up from germline, CDR1 is MNHEY and CDR2 is SVGEGT. Trimming took 2 bases from V and 0 from J, leaving 16 bases between them. In DNA, the CDR3 is TGTGCCAGCAGTTACGGGACGGGTTTTGAACACCAAGAGACCCAGTACTTC. Translated: CASSYGTGFEHQETQYF.